This T cell receptor (beta chain) emerged from a study of cytomegalovirus exposure and HLA in healthy donors. Notes on the study in general: Owing to their indistinguishability, certain V segments, notably TRBV6-2 and TRBV6-3, were excluded. Later analysis identified a missense DCLRE1C variant that was linked to TCR beta V- and J-gene trimming. Most TCR sequences showed up rarely, but some public TCRs showed up in many donors.

PCR primers comprised 60 Vbeta and 13 Jbeta primers. Original methodology: The authors later counted 70 million to 80 million unique TCR beta chains, 8.5 million to 13 million of them shared. The protocol was immunoSEQ multiplex PCR, while the TCRdb copy is restricted to in-frame clones and leaves out a portion. The D gene and trimming were derived from the DNA, and the V and J assignments and clone size from that table. The sample includes approximately 140,000 clones, roughly 88% seen only once; the top ten take under 2%. This clone was detected once. No antigen is known for it. CDR1 and CDR2 from the germline V gene are SGHAT and FQNNGV. The J segment lost 2 bases and the V segment lost 1 base, leaving 5 bases of the junction unmatched. This CDR3 has 17 residues.

This clonotype was sampled from a boy between 5 and 17 years old in good health and CMV-seronegative. The chain carries TRBV11-2 and TRBJ1-5, with 10 nucleotides matching TRBD1. Sequences were obtained from PBMCs. CDR3 DNA: TGTGCCAGCAGCTTAGGGACAGGGGGTTTGGGCAATCAGCCCCAGCATTTT. Translating it yields CASSLGTGGLGNQPQHF.